Presented here are 22 T cell receptor beta chains from one specimen sequenced in a study of shared clonotypes between healthy human individuals. Sequencing used immunoSEQ multiplex PCR; TCRdb keeps in-frame clones, though not all of them. The table shows roughly 300,000 clones, with around 70% occurring only once. Sequencing was carried out using memory CD4+ T cells sorted from blood. Subset indicated: CD45RA-negative fraction. The source is a man under 40 in good health.

The sample holds a few counts of this clone. The chain employs TRBV7-2 and TRBJ2-7; possible D gene TRBD1, 5 bases. Trimming left V 2 bases short and J 2 bases short, with 13 bases between. The CDR3 has 15 amino acids. Germline V gives CDR1 SGHTA, CDR2 FQGNSA. The CDR3 DNA reads as TGTGCCAGCAGCTTATTTAGGGGCCCGACCTACGAGCAGTACTTC. It encodes CASSLFRGPTYEQYF. Full variable domain (rest looked up from reference TRBV7-2 and TRBJ2-7): GAGVSQSPSNKVTEKGKDVELRCDPISGHTALYWYRQSLGQGLEFLIYFQGNSAPDKSGLPSDRFSAERTGGSVSTLTIQRTQQEDSAVYLCASSLFRGPTYEQYFGPGTRLTVT.

The chain joins TRBV6-1 to TRBJ1-1, with 8 bases identical to TRBD1. Trimming at V came to 8 bases and at J to 5 bases, leaving 10 bases not matched to a gene. The CDR3 is made up of 14 amino acids. Germline lookup yields CDR1 MNHNS and CDR2 SASEGT. CDR3 in DNA: TGTGCCAGCCGGACAGGGAGAGGTGGGACTGAAGCTTTCTTT. Encoded protein: CASRTGRGGTEAFF.

In this sample, this clone turned up once. The chain has TRBV30 and TRBJ1-5; D is perhaps TRBD1 (6 bases). V lost 5 bases to trimming and J lost 7 bases, with 15 bases between them. In germline, CDR1 is GTSNPN, CDR2 SVGIG (reference sequence). This CDR3 region has 13 residues. The CDR3 spells CAWATGPGQPQHF. As DNA, the CDR3 is TGTGCCTGGGCTACAGGGCCAGGACAGCCCCAGCATTTT.

The rearrangement joins TRBV7-2 to TRBJ2-1; the match to TRBD1 covers 7 bases. This CDR3 spans 14 amino acids. J lost 0 bases, V lost 5 bases, and 1 base had no gene match. Germline CDR1 reads SGHTA; CDR2 reads FQGNSA. The CDR3 reads CASSRDSSYNEQFF. CDR3 coding DNA: TGTGCCAGCAGCCGGGACAGCTCCTACAATGAGCAGTTCTTC.

The table lists this clone with a few counts. The rearrangement joins TRBV9 to TRBJ2-1; the match to TRBD2 covers 7 bases. The germline CDR1 and CDR2 sequences are SGDLS and YYNGEE. The CDR3 runs to 12 residues. The J segment lost 14 bases and the V segment lost 3 bases, leaving 8 bases of the junction unmatched. CDR3 sequence (DNA): TGTGCCAGCAGCGGTATTGGACTAGATAAGTTCTTC. Residues: CASSGIGLDKFF.

The chain combines TRBV21-1 with TRBJ2-7; TRBD1, the table's D call, was not compared with the DNA. TRBV21-1 is listed as a pseudogene. The CDR3 is 17 amino acids. The CDR3 DNA sequence: TGTGCCAGCAGCAAAGAAGACCGCGAAAGGGGGTCCTACGAGCAGTACTTC. It specifies CASSKEDRERGSYEQYF.

This rearrangement joins TRBV7-9 to TRBJ2-5, with D perhaps matching TRBD1 or TRBD2 (5 bases each). The ends were cut back, 1 base at V and 2 bases at J, with 17 bases in the middle. The length of the CDR3 is 17 residues. CDR1 SEHNR and CDR2 FQNEAQ come from the germline V gene (reference sequence). CDR3 protein: CASSLVSTWGLQETQYF. In DNA form, the CDR3 reads TGTGCCAGCAGCTTAGTGTCCACTTGGGGGTTACAAGAGACCCAGTACTTC.

This clone was counted only a few times. This rearrangement joins TRBV5-1 to TRBJ2-1; no firm D call. V was pared by 1 base and J by 2 bases, with 4 bases between. The CDR3 covers 13 residues. CDR1 and CDR2 (germline): SGHRS, YFSETQ. The CDR3 sequence is CASSLIAYNEQFF. CDR3 coding DNA: TGCGCCAGCAGCTTGATTGCCTACAATGAGCAGTTCTTC.

This chain links TRBV6-5 with TRBJ2-1; D gene uncertain. The V and J ends lost 5 bases and 4 bases respectively, with 12 bases between them. This CDR3 is 14 amino acids long. Germline assignment: CDR1 MNHEY and CDR2 SVGAGI. The DNA for the CDR3 is TGTGCCAGCAGTCTCTCCCCGGTTTACAATGAGCAGTTCTTC. Its translation: CASSLSPVYNEQFF.

Only a few counts were recorded for this clone. The J gene is TRBJ1-1, the V gene TRBV6-1; 9 nucleotides line up with TRBD1. From germline, CDR1 is MNHNS and CDR2 SASEGT. Trimming at V came to 6 bases and at J to 2 bases, leaving 4 bases not matched to a gene. The CDR3 has 14 amino acids. The CDR3 sequence is CASRETGGNTEAFF. The DNA for the CDR3 is TGTGCCAGCAGGGAGACAGGGGGTAACACTGAAGCTTTCTTT.

This sequence joins TRBV5-8 and TRBJ1-5; 7 bases fit TRBD1. Germline loops: CDR1 SGHTS, CDR2 YDEGEE. The CDR3 runs to 15 residues. After removal of 4 bases from V and 3 bases from J, the junction contained 7 bases not matched to a gene. The CDR3: CASSRGDSYNQPQHF. The CDR3 region has the DNA TGTGCCAGCAGCCGGGGGGACAGTTACAATCAGCCCCAGCATTTT.

The chain is built from TRBV2 and TRBJ2-3; 11 nucleotides match TRBD2. Germline CDR1 is SNHLY and CDR2 is FYNNEI. V was clipped by 10 bases and J by 6 bases; unmatched bases: 6. The CDR3 runs to 13 residues. CDR3 residues: CATKLAGADTQYF. CDR3 DNA sequence: TGTGCCACAAAACTAGCGGGAGCGGATACGCAGTATTTT.

The gene calls are TRBV28 and TRBJ1-2, with D perhaps TRBD1 (5 bases). Looked up from germline, CDR1 is MDHEN and CDR2 is SYDVKM. The germline V and J ends were trimmed by 1 base and 5 bases, with 14 bases remaining between them. The CDR3 sequence is 15 residues long. The CDR3 region is CASSLYAQEGYGYTF. In DNA form, the CDR3 reads TGTGCCAGCAGTTTATATGCACAGGAGGGGTATGGCTACACCTTC.

The chain uses TRBV18 and TRBJ1-1; D not certain. This CDR3 has 16 residues. V was shortened by 3 bases and J by 6 bases, with 20 bases between the two germline ends. Germline lookup yields CDR1 KGHSH and CDR2 LQKENI. CDR3 amino acids: CASSPPGPKKAAEAFF. As DNA, the CDR3 is TGTGCCAGCTCACCCCCCGGGCCTAAAAAGGCCGCTGAAGCTTTCTTT.

The chain employs TRBV28 and TRBJ1-5, with TRBD1 as a possible D gene (6 bases). The CDR3 is 16 residues long. Germline CDR1 MDHEN, CDR2 SYDVKM. V was trimmed by 1 base and J by 1 base, leaving 11 bases between them. In DNA form, the CDR3 reads TGTGCCAGCAGTTTATACGGAGGGGGGAGCAATCAGCCCCAGCATTTT. Protein sequence: CASSLYGGGSNQPQHF.

In this sample, this clone turned up a few times. V gene TRBV28 combines with J gene TRBJ2-7; TRBD2 matches at 7 bases. V dropped 2 bases and J dropped 3; count of bases not matched to a gene: 13. The CDR3 loop spans 17 amino acids. The germline V gene encodes CDR1 MDHEN and CDR2 SYDVKM. The CDR3 loop reads CASSLDRRAGVGYEQYF. The CDR3 nucleotides are TGTGCCAGCAGTTTAGATCGGAGGGCGGGAGTGGGCTACGAGCAGTACTTC.

The chain uses TRBV19 and TRBJ2-1, with 7 positions matching TRBD1. J gave up 9 bases and V 5 bases, and 31 bases lay outside the gene matches. This CDR3 has 21 residues. The germline V gene has CDR1 LNHDA and CDR2 SQIVND (reference sequence). The DNA of the CDR3 is TGTGCCAGTAGTCCATCCCGGGACAGCGGACTTATATCTACCCGTCGCAGTGAGCAGTTCTTC. Translation: CASSPSRDSGLISTRRSEQFF.

The CDR3 spells CASSQARETQYF. CDR3 nucleotide sequence: TGTGCCAGCAGCCAAGCGAGAGAGACCCAGTACTTC. The chain is built from TRBV5-6 and TRBJ2-5; D remains ambiguous. Germline V CDR1 and CDR2: SGHDT, YYEEEE. The V end was cut by 4 bases, the J end by 4 bases, with 8 bases between. The CDR3 contains 12 residues.

About this clone: The sample has other DNA sequences that encode this CDR3 too. V usage is TRBV7-2 and J usage is TRBJ1-2; D unresolved. V was clipped by 1 base and J by 4 bases, with 7 bases between them. The CDR3 extends over 13 amino acids. The germline gives CDR1 SGHTA, CDR2 FQGNSA. CDR3 amino acids: CASSLGGSYGYTF. In DNA, the CDR3 is TGTGCCAGCAGCTTAGGTGGGAGCTATGGCTACACCTTC.

This clone was found a few times. The rearrangement links TRBV11-3 to TRBJ2-1; D unresolved. CDR1 is SGHNT, CDR2 YENEEA, per germline. The CDR3 contains 14 residues. Trimming took 2 bases from V and 8 from J, leaving 13 bases between them. CDR3 sequence reads: CASSLKSALDEQFF. The CDR3 coding sequence is TGTGCCAGCAGCTTAAAAAGCGCTTTGGATGAGCAGTTCTTC.

This chain joins TRBV7-2 and TRBJ2-3; D gene ambiguous. Deletions cut 5 bases from V and 15 bases from J, with 24 bases between. Germline lookup yields CDR1 SGHTA and CDR2 FQGNSA. CDR3 length: 14 residues. CDR3 sequence: CASSPGEATSILYF. CDR3 in DNA: TGTGCCAGCAGCCCCGGCGAGGCGACTTCTATTCTCTATTTT.

The chain links TRBV7-2 to TRBJ1-2, with a weak D call TRBD1 (6 bases). The CDR3 contains 14 residues. CDR1 is SGHTA and CDR2 is FQGNSA in the germline V gene. The V and J ends lost 2 bases and 6 bases respectively, with 13 bases between them. CDR3 region: CASSLMSGGDGYTF. As DNA, the CDR3 is TGTGCCAGCAGCTTAATGTCGGGGGGCGATGGCTACACCTTC.